These 27 T cell receptor beta chains were all obtained from the same sample, sequenced in a study of CD8 T cells in Susac syndrome. About 0.5 to 1 ug RNA was reverse transcribed with random hexamers. MiXCR was run by TCRdb on the immunoSEQ multiplex PCR reads, yielding one entry per CDR3 protein. This sample carries 65,000 to 100,000 distinct CDR3 sequences, around 96% of them seen once, and the ten largest clones take about 0.41%. Sample: CD8+ T cells from PBMCs. The receptors shown here come from a human donor with Susac syndrome.

The chain combines TRBV7-3 with TRBJ2-1; D is unclear. V was cut by 0 bases and J by 0 bases, with 12 bases left in between. The V gene's germline CDR1 is SGHTA and CDR2 FQGTGA. The CDR3 is 17 residues long. CDR3 bases: TGTGCCAGCAGCTTAACGGGCGGTTCAAGCTCCTACAATGAGCAGTTCTTC. Translating it yields CASSLTGGSSSYNEQFF.

The rearrangement joins TRBV20-1 to TRBJ1-5, with 7 bases identical to TRBD1. Germline assignment: CDR1 DFQATT and CDR2 SNEGSKA (reference sequence). The CDR3 totals 11 residues. Trimming removed 6 bases from V and 15 bases from J; junction bases left unmatched: 11. CDR3 DNA sequence: TGCAGTGCAGCCAGAGGACAGGCTGCGCATTTT. Its translation is CSAARGQAAHF.

V gene TRBV19 combines with J gene TRBJ1-5, with D uncertain. From germline, CDR1 is LNHDA and CDR2 SQIVND (reference sequence). CDR3 length equals 11 residues. The V end was cut by 4 bases, the J end by 9 bases, with 7 bases between. For the CDR3, the DNA is TGTGCCAGTAGTAAGGGCAGGCCCCAGCATTTT. Protein sequence: CASSKGRPQHF.

The J gene is TRBJ1-4, the V gene TRBV18; weak D call: TRBD1 (5 bases). This CDR3 spans 15 amino acids. Between the trimmed V and J ends, which lost 5 bases and 6 bases, there was a span of 16 bases. Germline V gene data show CDR1 as KGHSH and CDR2 as LQKENI. In nucleotides, the CDR3 is TGTGCCAGCTCAACCGAGGGGCCCTATGATGAAAAACTGTTTTTT. Translated: CASSTEGPYDEKLFF. Using reference TRBV18 and TRBJ1-4 for the parts outside the CDR3, the full variable domain is NAGVMQNPRHLVRRRGQEARLRCSPMKGHSHVYWYRQLPEEGLKFMVYLQKENIIDESGMPKERFSAEFPKEGPSILRIQQVVRGDSAAYFCASSTEGPYDEKLFFGSGTQLSVL.

The chain recombines TRBV2 with TRBJ2-7; a possible D gene is TRBD2 (6 bases). The CDR3 has 14 residues. The germline V and J ends were trimmed by 7 bases and 2 bases, with 15 bases remaining between them. Per germline, CDR1 SNHLY and CDR2 FYNNEI. The CDR3: CASTPWEEAYEQYF. CDR3 bases: TGTGCCAGCACCCCGTGGGAGGAGGCCTACGAGCAGTACTTC.

The V gene is TRBV4-2, the J gene TRBJ2-1; D is unresolved. V lost 3 bases and J 7 bases, leaving 13 bases between the germline ends. Germline loops: CDR1 LGHNA, CDR2 YNFKEQ. CDR3 length equals 14 residues. The CDR3 DNA reads as TGTGCCAGCAGCCAGGTGAGAGGTTGGAATGAGCAGTTCTTC. Translated: CASSQVRGWNEQFF.

The gene calls are TRBV20-1 and TRBJ2-2, with a weak D call TRBD2 (5 bases). Per the germline V gene, CDR1 is DFQATT and CDR2 is SNEGSKA (reference sequence). The V end was cut by 3 bases, the J end by 0 bases, with 11 bases between. CDR3 length equals 15 residues. CDR3 sequence: CSASRRGTNTGELFF. For the CDR3, the DNA is TGCAGTGCTAGCCGCCGAGGGACGAACACCGGGGAGCTGTTTTTT.

Only one count was recorded for this clonotype. The V and J genes are TRBV19 and TRBJ1-1; D is possibly TRBD1 (5 bases). The CDR3 runs 12 residues. Germline V gene sequence: CDR1 LNHDA, CDR2 SQIVND (reference sequence). V was trimmed by 7 bases and J by 5 bases, leaving 11 bases between them. The CDR3 spells CASTSGLTEAFF. CDR3 nucleotides: TGTGCCAGTACCTCGGGGCTTACTGAAGCTTTCTTT.

The genes are TRBV20-1 and TRBJ2-7, with D unclear. V was shortened by 0 bases and J by 4 bases, with 7 bases between the two germline ends. The length of the CDR3 is 12 residues. Germline-derived CDR1 and CDR2 are DFQATT and SNEGSKA (reference sequence). For the CDR3, the DNA is TGCAGTGCTAGAGATTACGGATACGAGCAGTACGTC. This translates into CSARDYGYEQYV.

CDR3 in amino acids: CSAPDPSTGELFF. The CDR3 DNA is TGCAGTGCTCCCGACCCGTCCACCGGGGAGCTGTTTTTT. The chain combines TRBV20-1 with TRBJ2-2; no clear D. Germline lookup yields CDR1 DFQATT and CDR2 SNEGSKA (reference sequence). The CDR3 has 13 residues. V dropped 5 bases and J dropped 4 bases, with 11 bases sitting between them.

The chain joins TRBV12-3 or TRBV12-4 to TRBJ2-7; the D call may be TRBD1 or TRBD2 (5 bases each). V was cut by 4 bases and J by 0 bases, with 25 bases left in between. There are 19 residues in the CDR3. The CDR3 reads CASSSSGIGTWSSSYEQYF. The DNA of the CDR3 is TGTGCCAGCAGTTCCTCTGGAATAGGGACCTGGTCTAGCTCCTACGAGCAGTACTTC.

The CDR3 DNA is TGTGCCAGCGGCGAGGGACAGATTATAGTCGCGGATCGTCGTTGTGGCTACACCTTC. It encodes CASGEGQIIVADRRCGYTF. This chain links TRBV14 with TRBJ1-2; 7 bases fit TRBD1. CDR3 length: 19 residues. Losses at the gene ends were 8 bases for V and 7 bases for J; bases not matched to a gene: 28. Germline V lookup: CDR1 SGHDN, CDR2 FVKESK.

V gene TRBV7-9 combines with J gene TRBJ1-4; no clear D gene. The CDR3 runs 11 residues. Germline V CDR1 and CDR2: SEHNR, FQNEAQ (reference sequence). Trimming cost V 5 bases and J 8 bases, with 6 bases left between them. The CDR3 bases are TGTGCCAGCAGCGAAGGGGAAAAACTGTTTTTT. This translates into CASSEGEKLFF. Variable domain in full (rest from reference TRBV7-9 and TRBJ1-4): DTGVSQNPRHKITKRGQNVTFRCDPISEHNRLYWYRQTLGQGPEFLTYFQNEAQLEKSRLLSDRFSAERPKGSFSTLEIQRTEQGDSAMYLCASSEGEKLFFGSGTQLSVL.

This chain joins TRBV7-9 and TRBJ1-2; possible D gene TRBD1, 6 bases. From germline, CDR1 is SEHNR and CDR2 FQNEAQ (reference sequence). The V end was cut by 6 bases, the J end by 6 bases, with 8 bases between. The length of the CDR3 is 11 residues. CDR3 loop: CASRWTDGYTF. The CDR3, as DNA: TGTGCCAGCAGATGGACAGATGGCTACACCTTC. Looking up the rest from reference TRBV7-9 and TRBJ1-2 gives the full variable domain: DTGVSQNPRHKITKRGQNVTFRCDPISEHNRLYWYRQTLGQGPEFLTYFQNEAQLEKSRLLSDRFSAERPKGSFSTLEIQRTEQGDSAMYLCASRWTDGYTFGSGTRLTVV.

The chain recombines TRBV5-5 with TRBJ2-7, with no clear D. V was cut by 4 bases and J by 5 bases, with 13 bases left in between. Germline V gene lookup returns CDR1 SGHKS and CDR2 YYEKEE (reference sequence). CDR3 length: 13 amino acids. The CDR3 DNA reads TGTGCCAGCAGCCCGTGGGGTAATCACGAGCAGTACGTC. Its translation: CASSPWGNHEQYV.

V and J are TRBV19 and TRBJ2-6; 8 nucleotides align to TRBD1. Germline V CDR1 and CDR2: LNHDA, SQIVND (reference sequence). CDR3 length: 16 residues. With V trimmed by 7 bases and J by 0 bases, 5 bases remained unmatched. CDR3 amino acids: CASKGQAFSGANVLTF. For the CDR3, the DNA is TGTGCCAGTAAGGGACAGGCCTTCTCTGGGGCCAACGTCCTGACTTTC.

In regard to this clonotype: A read error may account for a junction end that differs from germline. The chain has TRBV28 and TRBJ1-2; possibly TRBD1 for D (6 bases). The germline V gene encodes CDR1 MDHEN and CDR2 SYDVKM. The CDR3 contains 14 residues. The CDR3 coding sequence is TGTGCCAGCAGTTTCTTCCGGGACAACTTTGGCTACACCTTC. Its translation is CASSFFRDNFGYTF.

The V call is TRBV12-3 or TRBV12-4, the J call TRBJ2-1; 9 bases align to TRBD1. With 6 bases clipped from V and 2 bases from J, the junction kept 8 bases outside the gene matches. The CDR3 has 16 amino acids. The CDR3 bases are TGTGCCAGCAGAGCAACGGGACAGGGCCCCTACAATGAGCAGTTCTTC. Translating gives CASRATGQGPYNEQFF.

This clonotype appeared a single time. The V gene is TRBV5-1, the J gene TRBJ2-3; D is unclear. This CDR3 has 14 residues. The V end was cut by 0 bases, the J end by 3 bases, with 8 bases between. Germline V gene lookup returns CDR1 SGHRS and CDR2 YFSETQ. CDR3 in amino acids: CASSLDASTDTQYF. The CDR3 DNA reads as TGCGCCAGCAGCTTGGATGCTAGTACAGATACGCAGTATTTT.

The chain carries TRBV5-6 and TRBJ1-5, with 8 bases that match TRBD1. Per germline, CDR1 SGHDT and CDR2 YYEEEE. The CDR3 totals 16 residues. With V trimmed by 3 bases and J by 5 bases, 10 bases remained unmatched. CDR3 protein: CASSSQDRESYQPQHF. The CDR3 nucleotides are TGTGCCAGCAGCTCCCAGGACAGGGAGTCGTATCAGCCCCAGCATTTT.

The chain is built from TRBV12-3 or TRBV12-4 and TRBJ1-5; D call uncertain. V lost 6 bases and J 3 bases, leaving 6 bases between the germline ends. This CDR3 region has 12 residues. The CDR3 loop reads CASSEDNQPQHF. The CDR3 DNA follows: TGTGCCAGCAGCGAGGACAATCAGCCCCAGCATTTT.

The gene calls are TRBV14 and TRBJ2-7; D uncertain. CDR1 and CDR2 (germline): SGHDN, FVKESK. The CDR3 covers 13 residues. V was clipped by 1 base and J by 3 bases, with 7 bases between them. The CDR3 reads CASSQVGDYEQYV. The CDR3 region has the DNA TGTGCCAGCAGCCAAGTTGGGGACTACGAGCAGTACGTC.

V is TRBV15 and J is TRBJ2-7; 10 bases align to TRBD1. Germline V gives CDR1 LNHNV, CDR2 YYDKDF (reference sequence). CDR3 length: 15 amino acids. Trimming removed 5 bases from V and 5 bases from J; junction bases left unmatched: 9. The CDR3 DNA sequence: TGTGCCACCAGCGACCGGGACAGGGGTAGTAACGAGCAGTACTTC. Translation gives CATSDRDRGSNEQYF.

The V gene is TRBV20-1, the J gene TRBJ2-1; tentatively, D is TRBD1 (6 bases). The V end was cut by 5 bases, the J end by 6 bases, with 17 bases between. The CDR3 consists of 14 residues. The germline V gene has CDR1 DFQATT and CDR2 SNEGSKA (reference sequence). The CDR3 loop reads CSAWTADGGNEQFF. The CDR3 nucleotides are TGCAGTGCTTGGACAGCGGACGGAGGCAATGAGCAGTTCTTC.

The chain joins TRBV18 to TRBJ2-4; D is undetermined. Germline V gene lookup returns CDR1 KGHSH and CDR2 LQKENI. There are 16 residues in the CDR3. V lost 0 bases and J lost 0, with 9 bases in between. The CDR3 bases are TGTGCCAGCTCACCACCCGAATCACTAGCCAAAAACATTCAGTACTTC. Amino acid sequence: CASSPPESLAKNIQYF.

The chain is built from TRBV20-1 and TRBJ2-1, with D unclear. This CDR3 is built from 13 residues. CDR1 and CDR2 from the germline V gene are DFQATT and SNEGSKA (reference sequence). V gave up 5 bases and J gave up 0 bases, with 8 bases separating them. The CDR3 nucleotides read TGCAGTGCTCTCGCCAGCTCCTACAATGAGCAGTTCTTC. Residues: CSALASSYNEQFF.

The chain employs TRBV2 and TRBJ2-7; a possible D gene is TRBD1 (6 bases). Germline V CDR1 and CDR2: SNHLY, FYNNEI. The V and J ends lost 5 bases and 1 base respectively, with 9 bases between them. The CDR3 runs 13 residues. The CDR3 coding sequence is TGTGCCAGCAGTACTCAGGGGTCCTACGAGCAGTACGTC. Translated, it gives CASSTQGSYEQYV.